This T cell receptor beta chain originates from a study of blood T cell repertoires in COVID-19. Study context: Donors in the United States, Italy and Spain gave samples during acute or convalescent COVID-19.

The CDR3 has 14 amino acids. The V end was cut by 1 base, the J end by 3 bases, with 7 bases between. CDR1 is LGHDT and CDR2 is YNNKEL in the germline V gene (reference sequence). Seattle's cohort entered during active infection and was followed longitudinally. TCRdb keeps only in-frame clones here, not all; method: immunoSEQ multiplex PCR. This repertoire shows approximately 500,000 clones, less than 90% found once; its top ten account for around 7.8%. The V and J genes are TRBV3-1 (or the pseudogene TRBV3-2) and TRBJ2-1, with D perhaps TRBD2 (5 bases). This sequence was found in a woman aged 50 to 65 with COVID-19, enrolled during active disease. The source material was peripheral blood. The DNA for the CDR3 is TGTGCCAGCAGCCAAGGACTAAGCTACAATGAGCAGTTCTTC. Protein: CASSQGLSYNEQFF.